These 17 T cell receptor beta chains were all obtained from the same sample, sequenced in a study of T cells in Graves' hyperthyroidism and ophthalmopathy (dated by TCRdb to 2018 to 2020). Library preparation used multiplex PCR. Sequencing took place on an Illumina HiSeq 2000. TCR beta CDR3 regions were amplified from RNA transcripts. For the first round of RT-PCR on the TCR CDR3, the HTBI primer set was used together with the Qiagen OneStep RT-PCR kit. TCRdb reworked the public reads: Q25 trimming with fastp, MiXCR clone assembly, productive beta chains retained. When rows share a CDR3 protein, they turn into one entry using the most common DNA and genes. In all, the sample holds 560,000 or so distinct CDR3 sequences, and 15% to 20% of those were seen once. Over 45% of the sample lies in the top ten. Sequenced sample: blood. These receptors were obtained from a man between 40 and 49 years old with Graves' ophthalmopathy.

This chain joins TRBV10-3 and TRBJ2-7; unclear D gene. Looked up from germline, CDR1 is ENHRY and CDR2 is SYGVKD. Trimming stripped 3 bases from V and 5 bases from J, with 11 bases between. The CDR3 totals 13 residues. CDR3 residues: CAISDPPEDEQYF. CDR3 DNA: TGTGCCATCAGTGACCCACCTGAAGACGAGCAGTACTTC.

This chain connects TRBV30 to TRBJ1-2; weak D call: TRBD1 (5 bases). CDR3 length: 16 amino acids. Germline lookup yields CDR1 GTSNPN and CDR2 SVGIG (reference sequence). Trimming removed 2 bases at V and 4 bases at J, with 20 bases between. The CDR3 coding sequence is TGTGCCTGGAGTTCGGTGCTCCAGGGACGGATCTATGGCTACACCTTC. This sequence encodes CAWSSVLQGRIYGYTF. Based on the CDR3 plus reference TRBV30 and TRBJ1-2, the full variable domain is SQTIHQWPATLVQPVGSPLSLECTVEGTSNPNLYWYRQAAGRGLQLLFYSVGIGQISSEVPQNLSASRPQDRQFILSSKKLLLSDSGFYLCAWSSVLQGRIYGYTFGSGTRLTVV.

This clonotype appeared a few times. The chain links TRBV7-9 to TRBJ2-2, with 16 bases matching TRBD2. V gave up 5 bases and J gave up 5 bases; unmatched junction bases: 8. The germline V gene encodes CDR1 SEHNR and CDR2 FQNEAQ (reference sequence). This CDR3 is 18 amino acids long. CDR3 amino acids: CASSPQGLAGGVTGELFF. The DNA of the CDR3 is TGTGCCAGCAGCCCACAGGGACTAGCGGGAGGGGTGACCGGGGAGCTGTTTTTT.

J is TRBJ2-6 and V is TRBV5-1; D not resolved. CDR3 length equals 14 residues. Germline V gives CDR1 SGHRS, CDR2 YFSETQ. The V end lost 4 bases, the J end lost 4 bases, and 9 bases lay between the germline ends. The CDR3, as DNA: TGCGCCAGCAGCCTACCTTCAGGGGCCAACGTCCTGACTTTC. It is translated as CASSLPSGANVLTF.

Ten or more counts support this clonotype. This chain's CDR3 is CASIEDRGINQPQHF. The CDR3 DNA is TGTGCCAGCATTGAGGACAGGGGAATTAATCAGCCCCAGCATTTT. J is TRBJ1-5 and V is TRBV2; TRBD1 aligns across 9 bases. CDR1 and CDR2 from the germline V gene are SNHLY and FYNNEI. V dropped 7 bases and J dropped 4; count of bases not matched to a gene: 8. This CDR3 spans 15 amino acids.

The table lists this clonotype with a few counts. This chain connects TRBV29-1 to TRBJ1-2, with D possibly TRBD1 on 5 matching bases. Germline V CDR1 and CDR2: SQVTM, ANQGSEA. The CDR3 sequence is 12 residues long. V lost 6 bases, J lost 0 bases, and 8 bases lay in between. CDR3 sequence (DNA): TGCAGCGTGGGGACGTCTAACTATGGCTACACCTTC. Protein sequence: CSVGTSNYGYTF.

This clonotype was picked up a small number of times. The chain employs TRBV7-3 and TRBJ2-5, with TRBD1 as a possible D gene (6 bases). This CDR3 is built from 13 residues. Germline V gene sequence: CDR1 SGHTA, CDR2 FQGTGA. Trimming cost V 5 bases and J 2 bases, with 9 bases left between them. The CDR3 nucleotides are TGTGCCAGCAGCAAGGACAGACAAGAGACCCAGTACTTC. It translates to CASSKDRQETQYF.

This clonotype was observed a handful of times. V gene TRBV5-1 combines with J gene TRBJ2-7; TRBD1 matches 9 bases. The germline V gene encodes CDR1 SGHRS and CDR2 YFSETQ. The CDR3 covers 15 residues. V dropped 7 bases and J dropped 0; count of bases not matched to a gene: 8. CDR3 DNA: TGCGCCAGCGGATTTGGACAGGGGAGCTCCTACGAGCAGTACTTC. As protein: CASGFGQGSSYEQYF.

The rearrangement uses TRBV5-1 and TRBJ2-1; 10 bases are shared with TRBD2. Germline loops: CDR1 SGHRS, CDR2 YFSETQ. CDR3 size: 16 residues. V was pared by 4 bases and J by 0 bases, with 4 bases of the junction left unmatched. This CDR3 reads CASSIPSGSSYNEQFF. CDR3 DNA sequence: TGCGCCAGCAGCATCCCTAGCGGGAGCTCCTACAATGAGCAGTTCTTC.

In regard to this clonotype: The junction differs from germline at one of its ends, possibly a read error. This chain connects TRBV2 to TRBJ1-3, with a weak D call TRBD1 (6 bases). Germline assignment: CDR1 SNHLY and CDR2 FYNNEI. The CDR3 is 16 amino acids. The CDR3 is CASRVPGQSSGNTTYF. In DNA, the CDR3 is TGTGCCAGCAGGGTGCCAGGACAGTCCTCTGGAAACACCACATATTTT.

The V gene is TRBV29-1, the J gene TRBJ2-1; D uncertain. CDR3 length: 14 residues. The germline V gene encodes CDR1 SQVTM and CDR2 ANQGSEA. Trimming stripped 6 bases from V and 1 base from J, with 13 bases between. The CDR3 loop reads CSVSRRLSYNEQFF. The CDR3 nucleotides are TGCAGCGTCTCTAGACGCCTTTCCTACAATGAGCAGTTCTTC.

This clonotype has just a few counts. The chain has TRBV6-1 and TRBJ2-5; D may be TRBD2 (6 bases). Germline V lookup: CDR1 MNHNS, CDR2 SASEGT. V lost 5 bases and J 4 bases, leaving 14 bases between the germline ends. The CDR3 loop spans 14 amino acids. In nucleotides, the CDR3 is TGTGCCAGCAGTCCCGGGACTGGCCCAGAGACCCAGTACTTC. Protein sequence: CASSPGTGPETQYF.

This clonotype was counted ten times or more. The chain has TRBV2 and TRBJ1-2; 9 bases are shared with TRBD1. Trimming removed 6 bases from V and 6 bases from J; junction bases left unmatched: 11. This CDR3 has 15 amino acids. CDR1 SNHLY and CDR2 FYNNEI come from the germline V gene. This chain's CDR3 is CASRLQGALIDGYTF. The CDR3 bases are TGTGCCAGCAGGTTACAGGGGGCGCTGATCGATGGCTACACCTTC.

This clonotype has a count of ten or more. This rearrangement joins TRBV11-3 to TRBJ2-1; 13 positions agree with TRBD2. The CDR3 is 15 residues long. The germline CDR1 and CDR2 sequences are SGHNT and YENEEA. V lost 3 bases and J lost 7; bases outside the gene matches: 3. CDR3 sequence: CASSFSGLAGNEQFF. The DNA of the CDR3 is TGTGCCAGCAGCTTCTCGGGACTAGCGGGAAATGAGCAGTTCTTC. Based on the CDR3 plus reference TRBV11-3 and TRBJ2-1, the full variable domain is EAGVVQSPRYKIIEKKQPVAFWCNPISGHNTLYWYLQNLGQGPELLIRYENEEAVDDSQLPKDRFSAERLKGVDSTLKIQPAELGDSAVYLCASSFSGLAGNEQFFGPGTRLTVL.

There are many counts of this clonotype. This rearrangement joins TRBV7-6 to TRBJ2-7; perhaps TRBD1 as D (6 bases). V shed 2 bases and J shed 1 base, with 9 bases lying between them. Germline V gene sequence: CDR1 SGHVS, CDR2 FNYEAQ. The CDR3 covers 14 residues. The CDR3: CASSLPGHSYEQYF. DNA of the CDR3: TGTGCCAGCAGCTTACCGGGACATTCCTACGAGCAGTACTTC. The entire variable domain, with the rest obtained from reference TRBV7-6 and TRBJ2-7, is as follows: GAGVSQSPRYKVTKRGQDVALRCDPISGHVSLYWYRQALGQGPEFLTYFNYEAQQDKSGLPNDRFSAERPEGSISTLTIQRTEQRDSAMYRCASSLPGHSYEQYFGPGTRLTVT.

This clonotype was detected a few times. This chain uses TRBV7-9 with TRBJ2-1; a weak D match, TRBD2 (6 bases). The V gene's germline CDR1 is SEHNR and CDR2 FQNEAQ (reference sequence). Trimming took off 4 bases at V and 10 bases at J, with 14 bases between the two ends. CDR3 size: 13 residues. CDR3: CASSSPKTREQFF. CDR3 bases: TGTGCCAGCAGCTCACCTAAGACTAGGGAGCAGTTCTTC.

This chain connects TRBV6-1 to TRBJ2-3; D may be TRBD2 (7 bases). Deletions cut 8 bases from V and 6 bases from J, with 21 bases between. The CDR3 length is 15 residues. From germline, CDR1 is MNHNS and CDR2 SASEGT. The CDR3 loop is CASAGSGAGGDTQYF. For the CDR3, the DNA is TGTGCCAGCGCCGGCTCGGGGGCCGGGGGGGATACGCAGTATTTT.